Listed below are T cell receptor beta chains from one sample, sequenced in a study of blood T cell repertoires in COVID-19. Clones were read by immunoSEQ multiplex PCR, and TCRdb kept only the in-frame ones, dropping some. The data contain some 180,000 clones, 88% of them singletons. The sample taken for sequencing was peripheral blood. The receptors here all came from a man aged 45-65 years who had recovered from COVID-19. The CDR3 runs from the conserved cysteine through the conserved F or W. Each record gives: CDR3 protein, CDR3 DNA, D gene, clone size, V gene, J gene. The D gene is left open where the match is weak. Clone size is not always given. Where it is, it says once, few, many or a class for expanded clones.

CASTAGYAGELFF,TGTGCCAGCACTGCGGGTTATGCCGGGGAGCTGTTTTTT,NA,NA,TRBV27,TRBJ2-2
CATSRKTGAISTDTQYF,TGTGCCACCAGCAGAAAAACAGGGGCTATTAGCACAGATACGCAGTATTTT,TRBD1,NA,TRBV15,TRBJ2-3
CASSSTRVGTDTQYF,TGTGCCAGCAGTTCCACCCGGGTTGGCACAGATACGCAGTATTTT,NA,NA,TRBV9,TRBJ2-3
CASSPPGTPVSPYEQYF,TGTGCCAGCAGCCCTCCCGGGACACCAGTGAGCCCGTACGAGCAGTACTTC,NA,once,TRBV28,TRBJ2-7
CASSPQSGSGQLNYGYTF,TGTGCCAGCAGCCCCCAGTCAGGTTCGGGACAGCTTAACTATGGCTACACCTTC,TRBD1,NA,TRBV7-3,TRBJ1-2
CASSIQGSNQPQHF,TGTGCCAGTAGTATACAGGGATCCAATCAGCCCCAGCATTTT,NA,NA,TRBV19,TRBJ1-5
CASSEQVEREQYF,TGTGCCAGCAGTGAACAAGTCGAGAGGGAGCAGTACTTC,NA,NA,TRBV25-1,TRBJ2-7
CASTGTGSHEQYF,TGTGCCAGTACCGGGACAGGAAGCCACGAGCAGTACTTC,TRBD1,once,TRBV25-1,TRBJ2-7
CASSLMGSGGTEQFF,TGTGCCAGCAGCTTAATGGGTAGCGGGGGTACGGAGCAGTTCTTC,TRBD2,NA,TRBV7-3,TRBJ2-1
CASSRGVGTPNQPQHF,TGTGCCAGCAGTCGGGGGGTAGGGACCCCTAATCAGCCCCAGCATTTT,NA,NA,TRBV6-2/TRBV6-3,TRBJ1-5
CASSRQPSNYGYTF,TGTGCCAGCAGTAGACAGCCTTCTAACTATGGCTACACCTTC,NA,NA,TRBV2,TRBJ1-2
CASSLAAGTGSNEQFF,TGCGCCAGCAGCTTGGCCGCCGGGACAGGGAGTAATGAGCAGTTCTTC,TRBD1,NA,TRBV5-1,TRBJ2-1
CSVSRAGGGYTF,TGCAGCGTTTCGCGGGCAGGGGGTGGCTACACCTTC,TRBD1,NA,TRBV29-1,TRBJ1-2
CASKEGRISIQPQHF,TGTGCCAGCAAGGAGGGTAGGATCTCTATTCAGCCCCAGCATTTT,NA,NA,TRBV28,TRBJ1-5
CASSGRQGPTEAFF,TGTGCCAGCAGCGGTCGACAGGGACCAACTGAAGCTTTCTTT,TRBD1,once,TRBV7-9,TRBJ1-1
CASSEITNTEAFF,TGTGCCAGTAGTGAGATTACGAACACTGAAGCTTTCTTT,NA,NA,TRBV19,TRBJ1-1
CASSVSYEQYF,TGTGCCAGCAGCGTTTCTTACGAGCAGTACTTC,NA,NA,TRBV25-1,TRBJ2-7
CASSFDRISYEQYF,TGTGCCAGCAGTTTCGACAGGATTTCCTACGAGCAGTACTTC,NA,NA,TRBV6-2/TRBV6-3,TRBJ2-7
CASSRSGAEQFF,TGTGCCAGCAGCAGGTCTGGGGCTGAGCAGTTCTTC,NA,NA,TRBV5-5,TRBJ2-1
CASSRQPNTEAFF,TGTGCCAGCAGCCGACAGCCGAACACTGAAGCTTTCTTT,NA,NA,TRBV28,TRBJ1-1
CASRSSGQSNQPQHF,TGTGCCAGCAGGTCTTCGGGACAGAGCAATCAGCCCCAGCATTTT,TRBD1,NA,TRBV6-6,TRBJ1-5
CASSQGGDSEQFF,TGTGCCAGCAGCCAAGGTGGGGACAGTGAGCAGTTCTTC,TRBD1,NA,TRBV5-8,TRBJ2-1
CASSLQGGERHEQYF,TGTGCCAGCAGCTTACAGGGCGGGGAACGGCACGAGCAGTACTTC,NA,NA,TRBV7-2,TRBJ2-7
CASSEIAGGLGEQFF,TGTGCCAGCAGCGAAATAGCGGGAGGGCTGGGGGAGCAGTTCTTC,TRBD2,once,TRBV9,TRBJ2-1
CGAGAFGTNEKLFF,TGTGGGGCGGGGGCCTTCGGAACTAATGAAAAACTGTTTTTT,NA,NA,TRBV30,TRBJ1-4
CASSPPHGGSQGTQYF,TGTGCCAGCAGCCCCCCACATGGGGGGAGTCAAGGGACCCAGTACTTC,NA,NA,TRBV4-2,TRBJ2-5
CASSQDGTGRPEQLF,TGTGCCAGCAGCCAAGATGGGACAGGGAGGCCTGAGCAGCTCTTC,TRBD1,NA,TRBV3-1/TRBV3-2,TRBJ2-1
CASSYVSGRPYEQYF,TGTGCCAGCAGTTATGTTAGCGGGAGGCCCTACGAGCAGTACTTC,TRBD2,NA,TRBV6-5,TRBJ2-7
CASSPPQGRGGKGYTF,TGTGCCAGCTCACCACCCCAAGGGAGAGGGGGTAAGGGCTACACCTTC,NA,NA,TRBV18,TRBJ1-2
CASSLAQGRGTEAFF,TGTGCCAGCAGCTTGGCCCAGGGGAGAGGCACTGAAGCTTTCTTT,NA,NA,TRBV5-4,TRBJ1-1
CASSMNHRGYNEQYF,TGTGCCAGTAGTATGAACCACAGGGGTTACAACGAGCAGTACTTC,TRBD1,NA,TRBV19,TRBJ2-7
CASSPRGLEGNTIYF,TGTGCCAGCAGTCCCAGGGGGCTGGAGGGAAACACCATATATTTT,TRBD1,NA,TRBV6-8,TRBJ1-3
CASSVYGGSYEQYF,TGTGCCAGCTCAGTGTACGGAGGCTCCTACGAGCAGTACTTC,NA,NA,TRBV18,TRBJ2-7
CASSLSGQGGREQYF,TGTGCCAGCAGCTTATCGGGACAGGGGGGTCGGGAGCAGTACTTC,TRBD1,NA,TRBV7-2,TRBJ2-7
CASSLYYEQYF,TGTGCCAGCAGCCTTTACTACGAGCAGTACTTC,NA,NA,TRBV7-2,TRBJ2-7
CAISHNPDTSGNTIYF,TGTGCCATCAGTCACAACCCTGACACCTCTGGAAACACCATATATTTT,NA,NA,TRBV10-3,TRBJ1-3
CASSYSGQRNEKLFF,TGTGCCAGCAGTTACTCGGGACAGAGAAATGAAAAACTGTTTTTT,TRBD1,NA,TRBV6-6,TRBJ1-4
CASSRGTVNNSPLHF,TGCGCCAGCAGCCGGGGGACAGTAAATAATTCACCCCTCCACTTT,TRBD1,NA,TRBV5-1,TRBJ1-6
CASSRDSLGNQPQHF,TGTGCCAGCAGCCGGGACAGCCTTGGCAATCAGCCCCAGCATTTT,TRBD1,NA,TRBV2,TRBJ1-5
CASSPATGEGYGYTF,TGCGCCAGCAGCCCGGCAACAGGGGAAGGCTATGGCTACACCTTC,TRBD1,NA,TRBV5-1,TRBJ1-2
CASSSKDRGEETQYF,TGTGCCAGCAGTTCAAAAGACAGGGGGGAGGAGACCCAGTACTTC,TRBD1,NA,TRBV6-6,TRBJ2-5
CASSEGGSTGYTF,TGCGCCAGCAGTGAGGGAGGGTCTACTGGCTACACCTTC,NA,NA,TRBV10-1,TRBJ1-2
CASSYLDRVGANEQFF,TGTGCCAGCAGTTACCTGGACAGGGTCGGGGCCAATGAGCAGTTCTTC,TRBD1,NA,TRBV6-5,TRBJ2-1
CASSFYRGAQETQYF,TGTGCCAGCAGCTTTTATCGGGGGGCTCAAGAGACCCAGTACTTC,NA,NA,TRBV7-2,TRBJ2-5
CASSAQGLKLFF,TGTGCCAGCAGTGCACAGGGTCTAAAGCTGTTTTTT,NA,once,TRBV27,TRBJ2-2
CASSFAQRNSPLHF,TGTGCCAGCAGCTTCGCACAGAGAAATTCACCCCTCCACTTT,NA,NA,TRBV7-2,TRBJ1-6
CASSIGLGLAGDEQFF,TGTGCCAGCAGCATAGGGCTCGGGCTAGCGGGGGATGAGCAGTTCTTC,TRBD2,NA,TRBV9,TRBJ2-1
CASSLVSGGSETQYF,TGTGCCAGCAGCTTAGTCTCGGGAGGTTCGGAGACCCAGTACTTC,TRBD2,once,TRBV7-9,TRBJ2-5
CASSMNRGLNEQFF,TGTGCCAGCAGCATGAACAGGGGTCTGAATGAGCAGTTCTTC,TRBD1,NA,TRBV5-4,TRBJ2-1
CASSLVAGGYNEQFF,TGTGCCAGCAGCTTAGTGGCGGGGGGTTACAATGAGCAGTTCTTC,TRBD2,NA,TRBV7-9,TRBJ2-1
CASSWTGRGEKLFF,TGTGCCAGCAGCTGGACAGGGCGAGGGGAAAAACTGTTTTTT,TRBD1,NA,TRBV6-5,TRBJ1-4
CASSPGTSNGEQYF,TGTGCCAGCAGCCCCGGGACTAGCAACGGCGAGCAGTACTTC,TRBD2,NA,TRBV3-1/TRBV3-2,TRBJ2-7
CASQGGGDYGYTF,TGTGCCAGTCAGGGTGGGGGGGACTATGGCTACACCTTC,NA,NA,TRBV28,TRBJ1-2
CASSPNRDRGSREQYF,TGTGCCAGCAGCCCCAACCGGGACAGGGGATCCCGCGAGCAGTACTTC,TRBD1,NA,TRBV5-8,TRBJ2-7
CATSRDPWGQGSNEQFF,TGTGCCACCAGCAGAGACCCTTGGGGGCAAGGGAGCAATGAGCAGTTCTTC,NA,NA,TRBV15,TRBJ2-1
CASSMGASMNTEAFF,TGTGCCAGTAGTATGGGGGCAAGCATGAACACTGAAGCTTTCTTT,NA,NA,TRBV19,TRBJ1-1
CASSVTGTGSYEQYF,TGTGCCAGCAGCGTTACCGGGACAGGGTCCTACGAGCAGTACTTC,TRBD1,few,TRBV7-2,TRBJ2-7
CATSTPQGNTEAFF,TGTGCCACCTCGACTCCCCAGGGGAACACTGAAGCTTTCTTT,NA,NA,TRBV7-2,TRBJ1-1
CASSLGRQGMLKSPLHF,TGTGCCAGCAGTTTAGGGAGACAGGGGATGTTAAAATCACCCCTCCACTTT,TRBD1,few,TRBV28,TRBJ1-6
CASSEPPLAGGGEQFF,TGTGCCAGCAGCGAGCCCCCCCTAGCGGGAGGGGGTGAGCAGTTCTTC,TRBD2,NA,TRBV9,TRBJ2-1